A few counts support the clone carrying this T cell receptor beta chain. What it binds is not known. In the same sample, other DNA sequences code for this CDR3. These data are taken from a study of beta chain features in type 1 diabetes. Background on the study: 107,917,701 sorted cells were examined across all samples.

Expressed TCRB transcripts got sequenced, as all isolated RNA was reverse transcribed. The assay was immunoSEQ multiplex PCR, and TCRdb's table has in-frame clones only and misses some. The repertoire holds hundreds of thousands of clones, with approximately 12% as singletons. Whole-study findings and limits: The naive, central memory and Treg TCRB repertoires of patients appeared to be more similar to one another than those of healthy donors.

Trimming took 4 bases from V and 1 from J; bases not matched to a gene: 1. Germline V gene sequence: CDR1 GTSNPN, CDR2 SVGIG (reference sequence). This CDR3 has 13 amino acids. This TCR came from a man between 18 and 29 years old in good health. The chain carries TRBV30 and TRBJ1-1, with TRBD1 matching 9 bases. The source material was naive CD4+ T cells from blood. CDR3 bases: TGTGCCTGGAAGGGACAGGGGAACACTGAAGCTTTCTTT. It translates to CAWKGQGNTEAFF. The whole variable domain, filled in from reference TRBV30 and TRBJ1-1, reads SQTIHQWPATLVQPVGSPLSLECTVEGTSNPNLYWYRQAAGRGLQLLFYSVGIGQISSEVPQNLSASRPQDRQFILSSKKLLLSDSGFYLCAWKGQGNTEAFFGQGTRLTVV.